Listed below are T cell receptor beta chains from one sample, sequenced in a study of early T cells in non-severe SARS-CoV-2 infection. TCRdb re-analysed the 5' RACE reads in MiXCR, keeping a single row per CDR3 protein. The sample has approximately 84,000 distinct CDR3 sequences; more than 12% are singletons. Sequencing was performed on whole blood. These receptors all stem from an adult who was a healthcare worker with PCR-confirmed SARS-CoV-2 infection or an uninfected control (not recorded which). Each CDR3 is given with its conserved first and last residue. Fields, in order: J gene, CDR3 length, D gene, V gene, clone size, CDR3 protein, CDR3 DNA. The D gene is left open where the match is weak. The size of a clone is reported for some rows only, either as once, few or many, or as a class for expanded clones.

>TRBJ2-1|12|-|TRBV28|many
CASSGEYNEQFF
TGTGCCAGCAGCGGGGAGTACAATGAGCAGTTCTTC
>TRBJ2-7|14|-|TRBV12-3/TRBV12-4|-
CASSTGTSPYEQYF
TGTGCCAGCAGTACCGGGACATCCCCCTACGAGCAGTACTTC
>TRBJ1-2|10|-|TRBV20-1|many
CSARSYGYTF
TGCAGTGCTAGGTCCTATGGCTACACCTTC
>TRBJ1-5|14|TRBD1|TRBV20-1|few
CSARPGQINQPQHF
TGCAGTGCTAGGCCGGGACAGATTAATCAGCCCCAGCATTTT
>TRBJ2-7|14|TRBD1|TRBV6-6|many
CASSSPGQGYEQYF
TGTGCCAGCAGTTCCCCGGGACAGGGTTACGAGCAGTACTTC
>TRBJ2-6|13|-|TRBV20-1|few
CSAPWSGANVLTF
TGCAGTGCTCCGTGGTCTGGGGCCAACGTCCTGACTTTC
>TRBJ2-5|15|-|TRBV6-1|few
CASTLARLAQETQYF
TGTGCCAGCACCCTGGCTAGGCTGGCCCAAGAGACCCAGTACTTC
>TRBJ2-7|13|-|TRBV2|-
CASRGAATYEQYF
TGTGCCAGCCGCGGGGCGGCTACCTACGAGCAGTACTTC
>TRBJ2-7|13|TRBD2|TRBV29-1|-
CSVRTSGTIEQYF
TGCAGCGTTAGGACTAGCGGGACCATCGAGCAGTACTTC
>TRBJ2-7|14|TRBD1|TRBV5-4|-
CASSLGQGTDEQYF
TGTGCCAGCAGCTTAGGACAGGGTACCGACGAGCAGTACTTC
>TRBJ2-5|13|TRBD2|TRBV5-1|-
CASSAGDPETQYF
TGCGCCAGCAGCGCGGGGGACCCAGAGACCCAGTACTTC
>TRBJ2-2|13|-|TRBV20-1|many
CSARPRNTGELFF
TGCAGTGCTAGACCACGGAACACCGGGGAGCTGTTTTTT
>TRBJ2-2|14|-|TRBV11-3|few
CASSLGQNTGELFF
TGTGCCAGCAGCTTGGGTCAGAACACCGGGGAGCTGTTTTTT
>TRBJ2-7|15|TRBD2|TRBV27|few
CASREAGTSDYEQYF
TGTGCCAGCAGGGAAGCCGGGACTAGCGACTACGAGCAGTACTTC
>TRBJ1-1|14|-|TRBV24-1|many
CATSDPRGNKEAFF
TGTGCCACCAGTGATCCCCGCGGAAACAAAGAAGCTTTCTTT
>TRBJ2-7|13|TRBD1|TRBV6-5|many
CASSPGTADEQYF
TGTGCCAGCAGTCCCGGGACAGCCGACGAGCAGTACTTC
>TRBJ2-3|14|TRBD1|TRBV28|-
CASRRTGLTDTQYF
TGTGCCAGCAGGCGGACAGGGCTCACAGATACGCAGTATTTT
>TRBJ2-5|14|TRBD2|TRBV10-2|-
CASSSGTTIETQYF
TGCGCCAGCAGTTCCGGGACTACCATAGAGACCCAGTACTTC
>TRBJ2-5|13|-|TRBV28|-
CASSPTSSETQYF
TGTGCCAGCAGCCCTACTAGCAGCGAGACCCAGTACTTC
>TRBJ2-1|18|TRBD2|TRBV5-1|few
CASSHAGTSGFTYNEQFF
TGCGCCAGCAGCCACGCCGGGACTAGCGGGTTTACCTACAATGAGCAGTTCTTC
>TRBJ2-5|14|-|TRBV28|few
CASTLGNSQETQYF
TGTGCCAGCACTCTCGGGAACTCCCAAGAGACCCAGTACTTC
>TRBJ2-4|15|TRBD1|TRBV6-5|many
CASRPTGVAKNIQYF
TGTGCCAGCAGGCCGACAGGGGTGGCCAAAAACATTCAGTACTTC
>TRBJ1-1|14|TRBD1|TRBV3-1|few
CASSPRGGNTEAFF
TGTGCCAGCAGCCCGCGAGGGGGCAACACTGAAGCTTTCTTT
>TRBJ2-7|13|-|TRBV28|-
CASSPHGTYEQYF
TGTGCCAGCAGTCCACACGGAACCTACGAGCAGTACTTC
>TRBJ2-4|15|TRBD2|TRBV6-6|-
CASSSSLAEQNIQYF
TGTGCCAGCAGCTCTTCCCTAGCGGAACAAAACATTCAGTACTTC
>TRBJ2-7|15|-|TRBV5-1|-
CASSLEPTRYYEQYF
TGCGCCAGCAGCTTGGAGCCCACTCGATATTACGAGCAGTACTTC
>TRBJ1-2|14|-|TRBV27|-
CASSLVAALPHYTF
TGTGCCAGCAGTTTAGTGGCAGCTTTGCCCCACTACACCTTC
>TRBJ2-7|15|TRBD2|TRBV5-1|once
CASSLLTGGTYEQYF
TGCGCCAGCAGCCTGCTGACGGGGGGAACCTACGAGCAGTACTTC
>TRBJ1-3|15|-|TRBV28|-
CASAVGGSSGNTIYF
TGTGCCAGCGCCGTGGGGGGAAGCTCTGGAAACACCATATATTTT
>TRBJ2-3|12|-|TRBV7-9|-
CASSSSLDTQYF
TGTGCCAGCAGCTCTAGTTTAGATACGCAGTATTTT
>TRBJ2-1|15|-|TRBV7-2|-
CASSLTGADYNEQFF
TGTGCCAGCAGCTTAACGGGAGCCGACTACAATGAGCAGTTCTTC
>TRBJ1-4|15|TRBD1|TRBV12-3/TRBV12-4|many
CASSSTDRGRVKLFF
TGTGCCAGCAGTTCGACTGACAGGGGGCGGGTAAAACTGTTTTTT
>TRBJ2-2|13|-|TRBV10-3|-
CAISETETGELFF
TGTGCCATCAGTGAAACCGAAACCGGGGAGCTGTTTTTT
>TRBJ1-1|15|-|TRBV7-9|-
CASTTSIGVRGQAFF
TGTGCCAGCACCACGTCCATCGGGGTCCGAGGCCAAGCTTTCTTT
>TRBJ2-7|14|-|TRBV7-9|-
CASSLWASSYEQYF
TGTGCCAGCAGCTTATGGGCTAGCTCCTACGAGCAGTACTTC
>TRBJ2-1|15|TRBD2|TRBV14|many
CASSRLAGAFDEQFF
TGTGCCAGCAGCCGACTAGCGGGAGCGTTTGATGAGCAGTTCTTC
>TRBJ2-7|12|-|TRBV3-1|few
CASSHAAGEQYF
TGTGCCAGCAGCCACGCGGCCGGCGAGCAGTACTTC
>TRBJ1-3|14|TRBD1|TRBV19|many
CATGTAFSGNTIYF
TGTGCCACCGGGACAGCCTTCTCTGGAAACACCATATATTTT
>TRBJ1-1|14|-|TRBV28|-
CASKRKGWETEAFF
TGTGCCAGCAAGCGGAAGGGGTGGGAAACTGAAGCTTTCTTT
>TRBJ2-7|14|TRBD2|TRBV28|few
CASSSTSGSGEQYF
TGTGCCAGCAGTTCGACTAGCGGGAGTGGTGAGCAGTACTTC
>TRBJ2-3|11|-|TRBV29-1|few
CSVVHPDTQYF
TGCAGCGTCGTCCACCCAGATACGCAGTATTTT
>TRBJ2-1|17|-|TRBV5-6|many
CASSLGTLGVPGNEQFF
TGTGCCAGCAGCTTGGGCACATTGGGGGTCCCGGGCAATGAGCAGTTCTTC
>TRBJ2-5|11|-|TRBV28|-
CASSWQETQYF
TGTGCCAGCAGTTGGCAAGAGACCCAGTACTTC
>TRBJ2-1|15|TRBD2|TRBV3-1|-
CASIAGGRTYNEQFF
TGTGCCAGCATCGCGGGCGGGAGGACCTACAATGAGCAGTTCTTC
>TRBJ1-1|12|TRBD1|TRBV29-1|few
CSTGDSINEAFF
TGCAGCACCGGGGACAGCATAAATGAAGCTTTCTTT
>TRBJ2-1|15|TRBD2|TRBV18|few
CASSPRLAGRSEQFF
TGTGCCAGCTCACCTCGACTAGCGGGACGTAGTGAGCAGTTCTTC
>TRBJ2-7|16|-|TRBV11-2|-
CASSLVARGTGYEQYF
TGTGCCAGCAGCTTAGTTGCGCGGGGGACAGGCTACGAGCAGTACTTC
>TRBJ2-5|17|-|TRBV13|many
CASSLGGAIATLKTKYF
TGTGCCAGCAGCTTAGGCGGGGCCATAGCGACCTTAAAGACCAAGTACTTC
>TRBJ2-3|10|-|TRBV2|many
CASGTDTQYF
TGTGCCAGCGGCACAGATACGCAGTATTTT
>TRBJ2-1|16|TRBD2|TRBV19|-
CASSIPSGRSYNEQFF
TGTGCCAGTAGTATCCCAAGCGGGAGAAGTTACAATGAGCAGTTCTTC
>TRBJ2-4|13|-|TRBV25-1|-
CASSTRDTNIQYF
TGTGCCAGCAGTACCCGGGACACAAACATTCAGTACTTC
>TRBJ2-2|15|-|TRBV28|-
CASSRLAPYAGELFF
TGTGCCAGCAGTAGGCTAGCGCCGTACGCCGGGGAGCTGTTTTTT
>TRBJ2-5|15|-|TRBV24-1|few
CATSDTGRIQETQYF
TGTGCCACCAGTGATACGGGACGGATCCAAGAGACCCAGTACTTC